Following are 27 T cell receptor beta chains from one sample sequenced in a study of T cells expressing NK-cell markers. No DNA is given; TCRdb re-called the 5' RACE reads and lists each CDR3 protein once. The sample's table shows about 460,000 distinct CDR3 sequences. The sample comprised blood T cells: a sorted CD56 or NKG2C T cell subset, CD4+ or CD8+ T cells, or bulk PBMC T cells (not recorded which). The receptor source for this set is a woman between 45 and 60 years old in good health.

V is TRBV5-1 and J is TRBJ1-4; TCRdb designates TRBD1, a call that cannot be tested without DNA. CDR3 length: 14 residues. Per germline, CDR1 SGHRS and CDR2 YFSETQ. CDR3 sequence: CASSLRVGGEKLFF.

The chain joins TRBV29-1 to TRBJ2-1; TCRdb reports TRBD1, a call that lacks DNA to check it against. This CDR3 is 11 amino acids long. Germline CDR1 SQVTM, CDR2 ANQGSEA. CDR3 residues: CSVGGGTVQFF.

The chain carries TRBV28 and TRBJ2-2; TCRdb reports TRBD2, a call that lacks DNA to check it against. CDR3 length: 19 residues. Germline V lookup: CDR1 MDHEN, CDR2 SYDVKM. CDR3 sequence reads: CASSFVILEGGSNTGELFF.

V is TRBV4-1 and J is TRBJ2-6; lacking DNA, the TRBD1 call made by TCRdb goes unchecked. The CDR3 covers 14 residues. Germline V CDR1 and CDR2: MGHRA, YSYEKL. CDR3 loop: CASKGYSGANVLTF.

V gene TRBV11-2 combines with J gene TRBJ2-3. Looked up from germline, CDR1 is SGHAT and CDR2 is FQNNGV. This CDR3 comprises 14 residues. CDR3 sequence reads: CASSPTRLTDTQYF.

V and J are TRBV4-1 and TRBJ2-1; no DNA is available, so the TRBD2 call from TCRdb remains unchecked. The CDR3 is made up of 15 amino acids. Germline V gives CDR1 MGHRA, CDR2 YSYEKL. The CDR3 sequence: CASSQVRTVYNEQFF.

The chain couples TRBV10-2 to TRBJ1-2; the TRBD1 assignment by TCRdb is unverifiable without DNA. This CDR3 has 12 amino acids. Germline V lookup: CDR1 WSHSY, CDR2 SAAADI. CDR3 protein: CASAPANYGYTF.

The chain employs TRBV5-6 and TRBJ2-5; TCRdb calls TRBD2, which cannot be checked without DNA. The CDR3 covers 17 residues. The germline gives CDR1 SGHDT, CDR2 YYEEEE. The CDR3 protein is CASSLRLAGGSQETQYF.

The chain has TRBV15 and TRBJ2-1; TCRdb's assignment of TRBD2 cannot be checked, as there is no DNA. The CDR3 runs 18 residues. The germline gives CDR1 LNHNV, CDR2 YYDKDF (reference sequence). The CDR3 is CATSLGARTSGPYNEQFF.

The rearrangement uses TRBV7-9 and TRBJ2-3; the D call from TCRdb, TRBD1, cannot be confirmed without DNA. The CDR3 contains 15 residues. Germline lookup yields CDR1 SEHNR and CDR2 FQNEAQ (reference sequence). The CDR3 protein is CASSLGGLPADTQYF.

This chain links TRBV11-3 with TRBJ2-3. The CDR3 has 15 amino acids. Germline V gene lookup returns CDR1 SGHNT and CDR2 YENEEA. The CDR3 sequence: CASSTSRASTDTQYF. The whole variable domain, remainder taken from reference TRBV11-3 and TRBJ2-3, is EAGVVQSPRYKIIEKKQPVAFWCNPISGHNTLYWYLQNLGQGPELLIRYENEEAVDDSQLPKDRFSAERLKGVDSTLKIQPAELGDSAVYLCASSTSRASTDTQYFGPGTRLTVL.

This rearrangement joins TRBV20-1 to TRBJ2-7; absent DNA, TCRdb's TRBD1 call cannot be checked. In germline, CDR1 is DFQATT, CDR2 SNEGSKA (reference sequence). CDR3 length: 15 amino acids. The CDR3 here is CSARDIGNGAYEQYF.

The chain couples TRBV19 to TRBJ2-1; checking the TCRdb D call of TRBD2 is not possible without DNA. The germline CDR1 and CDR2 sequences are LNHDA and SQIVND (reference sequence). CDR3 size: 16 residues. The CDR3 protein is CASSIMGGSGYNEQFF.

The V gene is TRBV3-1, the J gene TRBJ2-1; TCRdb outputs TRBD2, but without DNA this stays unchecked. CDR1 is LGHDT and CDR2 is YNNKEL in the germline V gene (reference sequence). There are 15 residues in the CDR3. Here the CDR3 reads CASSQGAGGGNEQFF.

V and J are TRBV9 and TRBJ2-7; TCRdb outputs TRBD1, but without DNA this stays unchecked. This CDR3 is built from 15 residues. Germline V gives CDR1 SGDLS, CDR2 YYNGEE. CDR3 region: CASSVGGFGDYEQYF.

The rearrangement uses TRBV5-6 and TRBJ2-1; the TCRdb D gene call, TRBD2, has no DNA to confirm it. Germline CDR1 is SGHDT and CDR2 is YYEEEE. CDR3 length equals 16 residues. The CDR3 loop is CASSLSAGAPYNEQFF.

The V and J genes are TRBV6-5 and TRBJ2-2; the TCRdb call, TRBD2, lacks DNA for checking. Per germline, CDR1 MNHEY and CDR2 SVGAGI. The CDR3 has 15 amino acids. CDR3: CASRHTSGNTGELFF.

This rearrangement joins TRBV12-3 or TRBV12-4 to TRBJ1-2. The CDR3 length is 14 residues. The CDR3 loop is CASSQRSSSYGYTF.

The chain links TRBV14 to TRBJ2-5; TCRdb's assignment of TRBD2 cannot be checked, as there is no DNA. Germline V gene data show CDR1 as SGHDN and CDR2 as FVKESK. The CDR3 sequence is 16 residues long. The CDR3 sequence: CASSQGGAGALKTQYF.

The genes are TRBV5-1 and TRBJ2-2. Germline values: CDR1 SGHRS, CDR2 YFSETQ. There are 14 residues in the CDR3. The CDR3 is CASRPVSNTGELFF.

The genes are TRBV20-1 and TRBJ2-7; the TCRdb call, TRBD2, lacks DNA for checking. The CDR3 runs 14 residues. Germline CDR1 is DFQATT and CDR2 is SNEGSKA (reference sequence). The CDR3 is CSASALAGGGEQYF.

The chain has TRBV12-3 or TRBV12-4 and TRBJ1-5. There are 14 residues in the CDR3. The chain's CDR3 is CASSFWRVNQPQHF.

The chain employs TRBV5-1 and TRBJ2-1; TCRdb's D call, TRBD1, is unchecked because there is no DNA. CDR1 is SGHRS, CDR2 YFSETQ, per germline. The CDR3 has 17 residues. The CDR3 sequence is CASSLDPGRRFDNEQFF.

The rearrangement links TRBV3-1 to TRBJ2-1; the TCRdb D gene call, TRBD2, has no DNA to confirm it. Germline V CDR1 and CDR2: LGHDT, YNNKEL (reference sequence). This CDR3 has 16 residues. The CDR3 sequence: CASSQEGAAQDDEQFF.

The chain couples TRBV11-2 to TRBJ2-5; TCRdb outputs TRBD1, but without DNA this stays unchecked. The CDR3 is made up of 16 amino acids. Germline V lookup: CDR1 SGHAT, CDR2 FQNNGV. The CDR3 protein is CASSFSRGAREETQYF.

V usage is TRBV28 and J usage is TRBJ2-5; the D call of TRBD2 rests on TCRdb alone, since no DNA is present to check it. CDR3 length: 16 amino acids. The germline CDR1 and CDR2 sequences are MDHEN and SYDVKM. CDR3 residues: CASRPPPGLGQETQYF. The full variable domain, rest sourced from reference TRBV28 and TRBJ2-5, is DVKVTQSSRYLVKRTGEKVFLECVQDMDHENMFWYRQDPGLGLRLIYFSYDVKMKEKGDIPEGYSVSREKKERFSLILESASTNQTSMYLCASRPPPGLGQETQYFGPGTRLLVL.

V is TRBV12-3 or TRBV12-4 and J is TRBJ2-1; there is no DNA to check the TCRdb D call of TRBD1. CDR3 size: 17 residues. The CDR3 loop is CASSSGWGLAEYNEQFF.